Included here is one T cell receptor beta chain sequence, with context. Antigen: not known. The data were obtained in a study of early T cells in non-severe SARS-CoV-2 infection. On the study more broadly: From unsorted whole blood, bulk RNA was sequenced, and the chains remained unpaired.

Trimming took off 2 bases at V and 6 bases at J, with 16 bases between the two ends. CDR1 is DFQATT, CDR2 SNEGSKA, per germline (reference sequence). The CDR3 is made up of 14 amino acids. Individual cDNA molecules were tagged with unique molecular identifiers, the study reported. TCRdb reprocessed the 5' RACE reads with MiXCR, giving one entry per CDR3 protein. Of 70,000 to 95,000 distinct CDR3 sequences listed, over 12% are singletons. General study results and limits: VDJdb matching, biased toward anti-spike CD8 responses, missed private and CD4 specificities.

This clonotype was sampled from an adult who was a healthcare worker with PCR-confirmed SARS-CoV-2 infection or an uninfected control (not recorded which). This chain links TRBV20-1 with TRBJ1-1; tentative D call: TRBD1 (5 bases). The sequenced material came from whole blood. The CDR3, as DNA: TGCAGTGCTAGATACTCCGGCACGGGACCTGAAGCTTTCTTT. It encodes CSARYSGTGPEAFF.